This TCR beta chain is from a study of CD8 T cells in Susac syndrome. The germline gives CDR1 LNHDA, CDR2 SQIVND (reference sequence). V was cut by 3 bases and J by 6 bases, with 18 bases left in between. The CDR3 loop spans 16 amino acids. RNA, at roughly 0.5 to 1 ug, was reverse transcribed with random hexamers. From the immunoSEQ multiplex PCR reads, TCRdb called clonotypes with MiXCR, one entry per CDR3 protein. Counted here are a few hundred thousand distinct CDR3 sequences, about 91% occurring once; the ten biggest clones make up 0.065%. This clonotype originated in a human donor with multiple sclerosis. Input material: CD4+ T cells from PBMCs. This chain links TRBV19 with TRBJ2-1, with D perhaps matching TRBD1 (6 bases). The CDR3 region is CASSISLGQSGNEQFF. The CDR3 bases are TGTGCCAGTAGTATCAGTTTAGGACAGTCTGGCAATGAGCAGTTCTTC.